The sample holds a few counts of the clone carrying this T cell receptor (beta chain). As yet, its antigen is unknown. The sample comes from a study of blood T cells in healthy people across ages. CDR1 is ENHRY, CDR2 SYGVKD, per germline. V lost 2 bases to trimming and J lost 5 bases, with 13 bases between them. This CDR3 is 15 amino acids long. Study-wide results and caveats: Per million T cells, TCR beta diversity dropped about linearly as age rose. TCR beta diversity correlated strongly with naive T cell percentage.

Ranging in age from about 6 to 95, the donors were healthy Caucasian individuals from Russia. Combining a sample-barcoded 5' primer with a J-beta primer mix, a second PCR ran for 7 to 11 cycles. TCRdb called the 5' RACE reads again in MiXCR, with one record for every CDR3 protein. The sample has roughly 550,000 distinct CDR3 sequences; 24% are singletons. The same sample was also used in a study of T cells of mothers and their children.

This receptor was taken from a boy between 10 and 17 years old in good health. The chain links TRBV10-3 to TRBJ2-1; tentatively, D is TRBD1 or TRBD2 (5 bases each). Sequencing was carried out using blood. CDR3 in amino acids: CAISEPGTHNNEQFF. The CDR3 DNA is TGTGCCATCAGTGAGCCGGGGACCCACAACAATGAGCAGTTCTTC.